The 29 T cell receptor beta chains given below trace back to one sample, sequenced in a study of T cell responses to AZD1222 COVID-19 vaccine. TCRdb's copy holds only in-frame clones and misses some; the assay was immunoSEQ multiplex PCR. The repertoire includes around 100,000 clones, 86% of them detected once, and approximately 5% sits in the top ten. Specimen: peripheral blood, collected on day 0 of AZD1222 vaccination. The origin of the receptors is an adult in good health.

The rearrangement uses TRBV29-1 and TRBJ2-3; the match to TRBD2 covers 8 bases. Trimming removed 8 bases from V and 10 bases from J; junction bases left unmatched: 17. Germline CDR1 SQVTM, CDR2 ANQGSEA. The CDR3 runs to 14 residues. CDR3 residues: CSSPGLAGVGAQYF. DNA for the CDR3: TGCAGCTCCCCCGGACTAGCCGGTGTCGGGGCGCAGTATTTT.

The chain links TRBV18 to TRBJ2-5; D gene ambiguous. CDR1 KGHSH and CDR2 LQKENI come from the germline V gene. The CDR3 sequence is 13 residues long. Trimming took off 1 base at V and 0 bases at J, with 3 bases between the two ends. CDR3 coding DNA: TGTGCCAGCTCACCACAGTACCAAGAGACCCAGTACTTC. This sequence encodes CASSPQYQETQYF.

The chain carries TRBV12-3 or TRBV12-4 and TRBJ2-7; 7 nucleotides align to TRBD1. J was trimmed by 5 bases and V by 5 bases; bases with no gene match: 6. The CDR3 totals 13 residues. The CDR3 region has the DNA TGTGCCAGCAGTCCCGGGACAGCCCACGAGCAGTACTTC. Amino acids: CASSPGTAHEQYF.

The chain couples TRBV24-1 to TRBJ2-3; TRBD1 matches at 7 bases. Per the germline V gene, CDR1 is KGHDR and CDR2 is SFDVKD. CDR3 length: 16 residues. V shed 2 bases and J 2 bases; nucleotides not matched to a gene: 6. Here the CDR3 DNA reads TGTGCCACCAGTGATTCCCGACAGGGTGACACAGATACGCAGTATTTT. It is translated as CATSDSRQGDTDTQYF.

The chain couples TRBV7-8 to TRBJ2-1; D not resolved. Germline assignment: CDR1 SGHVS and CDR2 FQNEAQ. There are 12 residues in the CDR3. The ends were cut back, 5 bases at V and 9 bases at J, with 11 bases in the middle. CDR3 coding DNA: TGTGCCAGCAGCCCCCGGAGTACTGAGCAGTTCTTC. Its protein product is CASSPRSTEQFF.

CDR3 protein: CASSYQREGREQYF. CDR3 sequence (DNA): TGTGCCAGCAGCTACCAGCGGGAGGGCCGGGAGCAGTACTTC. The genes are TRBV28 and TRBJ2-7; 10 nucleotides line up with TRBD2. The CDR3 has 14 residues. Per the germline V gene, CDR1 is MDHEN and CDR2 is SYDVKM. The V gene end was trimmed by 6 bases and the J gene end by 7 bases; junction bases not matched to a gene: 9. Full variable domain (rest looked up from reference TRBV28 and TRBJ2-7): DVKVTQSSRYLVKRTGEKVFLECVQDMDHENMFWYRQDPGLGLRLIYFSYDVKMKEKGDIPEGYSVSREKKERFSLILESASTNQTSMYLCASSYQREGREQYFGPGTRLTVT.

The rearrangement joins TRBV6-4 to TRBJ1-2, with D uncertain. Germline loops: CDR1 MRHNA, CDR2 SNTAGT. The CDR3 is 13 amino acids. Trimming left V 6 bases short and J 8 bases short, with 16 bases between. The chain's CDR3 is CASSRQESCGYTF. In DNA form, the CDR3 reads TGTGCCAGCAGCCGCCAGGAAAGTTGCGGCTACACCTTC.

This chain uses TRBV3-1 (or the pseudogene TRBV3-2) with TRBJ2-1, with 11 bases fitting TRBD2. After removal of 7 bases from V and 4 bases from J, the junction contained 9 bases not matched to a gene. CDR1 is LGHDT and CDR2 is YNNKEL in the germline V gene (reference sequence). The CDR3 is made up of 16 amino acids. CDR3 sequence: CASTRFTSGGYNEQFF. The CDR3 DNA is TGTGCCAGCACTCGATTCACTAGCGGGGGTTACAATGAGCAGTTCTTC.

The chain joins TRBV7-8 to TRBJ2-7; D uncertain. Germline CDR1 reads SGHVS; CDR2 reads FQNEAQ. The CDR3 extends over 12 amino acids. Trimming took off 7 bases at V and 0 bases at J, with 7 bases between the two ends. CDR3 amino acids: CASTDVSYEQYF. The CDR3 nucleotides are TGTGCCAGCACCGACGTCTCCTACGAGCAGTACTTC.

The CDR3 is CASSERGDRGYEQYF. For the CDR3, the DNA is TGTGCCAGCAGTGAAAGGGGGGACAGGGGCTACGAGCAGTACTTC. The V gene is TRBV6-1, the J gene TRBJ2-7; 10 nucleotides line up with TRBD1. The length of the CDR3 is 15 residues. CDR1 and CDR2 from the germline V gene are MNHNS and SASEGT. After removal of 2 bases from V and 3 bases from J, the junction contained 4 bases not matched to a gene.

The CDR3 DNA reads as TGTGCCAGCTCACCGGCACCGGGACAAGAGTACGAGCAGTACTTC. Translated: CASSPAPGQEYEQYF. The chain combines TRBV18 with TRBJ2-7; D perhaps matches TRBD1 (6 bases). V dropped 3 bases and J dropped 4 bases, with 16 bases sitting between them. Germline V lookup: CDR1 KGHSH, CDR2 LQKENI. The CDR3 is 15 amino acids. Based on the CDR3 plus reference TRBV18 and TRBJ2-7, the full variable domain is NAGVMQNPRHLVRRRGQEARLRCSPMKGHSHVYWYRQLPEEGLKFMVYLQKENIIDESGMPKERFSAEFPKEGPSILRIQQVVRGDSAAYFCASSPAPGQEYEQYFGPGTRLTVT.

The V gene is TRBV5-6, the J gene TRBJ1-1, with D hard to call. Trimming took off 0 bases at V and 2 bases at J, with 5 bases between the two ends. This CDR3 has 13 amino acids. Germline loops: CDR1 SGHDT, CDR2 YYEEEE. The CDR3, as DNA: TGTGCCAGCAGCTTGGCCGGAAACACTGAAGCTTTCTTT. Amino acids: CASSLAGNTEAFF. Together with reference TRBV5-6 and TRBJ1-1, the CDR3 gives the full variable domain: DAGVTQSPTHLIKTRGQQVTLRCSPKSGHDTVSWYQQALGQGPQFIFQYYEEEERQRGNFPDRFSGHQFPNYSSELNVNALLLGDSALYLCASSLAGNTEAFFGQGTRLTVV.

V gene TRBV3-1 (or the pseudogene TRBV3-2) combines with J gene TRBJ1-5; weak D call: TRBD1 (5 bases). The CDR3 totals 16 residues. Trimming took 1 base from V and 4 from J, leaving 14 bases between them. CDR1 LGHDT and CDR2 YNNKEL come from the germline V gene (reference sequence). For the CDR3, the DNA is TGTGCCAGCAGCCAAGGAGCAGGGCCAGTGAATCAGCCCCAGCATTTT. Protein product: CASSQGAGPVNQPQHF.

The V and J genes are TRBV25-1 and TRBJ2-7; 10 bases agree with TRBD1. The junction had 5 bases not matched to a gene; V was cut back by 1 base and J by 2 bases. Looked up from germline, CDR1 is MGHDK and CDR2 is SYGVNS. The CDR3 totals 16 residues. The CDR3 is CASSELGTGVTYEQYF. The DNA for the CDR3 is TGTGCCAGCAGTGAATTGGGGACAGGGGTCACCTACGAGCAGTACTTC.

CDR3 region: CASSLRTDSYNEQFF. For the CDR3, the DNA is TGTGCCAGCAGTCTCCGGACTGATTCCTACAATGAGCAGTTCTTC. The chain uses TRBV27 and TRBJ2-1; D possibly corresponds to TRBD2 (5 bases). Germline V gives CDR1 MNHEY, CDR2 SMNVEV (reference sequence). V gave up 5 bases and J gave up 1 base, with 12 bases separating them. This CDR3 comprises 15 residues.

This clone was seen a single time. The chain uses TRBV7-2 and TRBJ2-7, with D perhaps TRBD1 (6 bases). Germline CDR1 and CDR2: SGHTA and FQGNSA. This CDR3 is built from 18 residues. V was clipped by 4 bases and J by 7 bases, with 29 bases between them. CDR3: CASSWVAGVGDGFREQYF. DNA for the CDR3: TGTGCCAGCAGCTGGGTAGCAGGGGTAGGCGATGGGTTTCGGGAGCAGTACTTC.

The chain joins TRBV5-1 to TRBJ1-1, with 12 bases that match TRBD1. The CDR3 sequence is 16 residues long. CDR1 is SGHRS and CDR2 is YFSETQ in the germline V gene. V shed 2 bases, J shed 1 base, and the junction held 3 bases outside the gene matches. In DNA form, the CDR3 reads TGCGCCAGCAGCTTCGGGACAGGGGGCAAGAACACTGAAGCTTTCTTT. It specifies CASSFGTGGKNTEAFF.

J is TRBJ1-2 and V is TRBV4-3; perhaps TRBD1 as D (5 bases). Germline CDR1 reads LGHNA; CDR2 reads YSLEER. Trimming took 1 base from V and 4 from J, leaving 13 bases between them. The CDR3 covers 15 residues. CDR3 residues: CASSQVAGVSYGYTF. The CDR3 bases are TGCGCCAGCAGCCAAGTAGCGGGGGTCTCCTATGGCTACACCTTC.

J is TRBJ1-1 and V is TRBV29-1, with D possibly matching TRBD1 (5 bases). V was shortened by 0 bases and J by 7 bases, with 9 bases between the two germline ends. CDR1 and CDR2 from the germline V gene are SQVTM and ANQGSEA. CDR3 length equals 12 residues. The CDR3 is CSVEDPGLEAFF. In DNA form, the CDR3 reads TGCAGCGTTGAAGATCCGGGACTTGAAGCTTTCTTT.

V usage is TRBV5-1 and J usage is TRBJ2-1; no reliable D call. Trimming removed 1 base at V and 1 base at J, with 24 bases between. CDR3 length: 20 residues. Germline CDR1 is SGHRS and CDR2 is YFSETQ. In DNA, the CDR3 is TGCGCCAGCAGCTTGTTTCCGAACTACCAAACCTCCGGGTCCTACAATGAGCAGTTCTTC. Its protein product is CASSLFPNYQTSGSYNEQFF.

The CDR3 loop is CASSLTSGTADTQYF. CDR3 sequence (DNA): TGTGCCAGCAGCTTGACTAGCGGGACGGCAGATACGCAGTATTTT. The chain uses TRBV5-6 and TRBJ2-3; 10 positions agree with TRBD2. The CDR3 loop spans 15 amino acids. V lost 1 base and J lost 4; bases outside the gene matches: 3. The V gene's germline CDR1 is SGHDT and CDR2 YYEEEE.

The CDR3 sequence: CASSPWVALGDTEAFF. The CDR3 region has the DNA TGTGCCAGCAGCCCCTGGGTGGCCTTGGGGGACACTGAAGCTTTCTTT. The rearrangement joins TRBV5-5 to TRBJ1-1; tentative D call: TRBD1 (5 bases). Looked up from germline, CDR1 is SGHKS and CDR2 is YYEKEE (reference sequence). Trimming removed 4 bases from V and 3 bases from J, with 19 bases in between. This CDR3 comprises 16 residues.

Regarding this clone: The junction does not match germline at one end; this may be a read error. The rearrangement uses TRBV7-7 and TRBJ1-6; the match to TRBD1 covers 9 bases. CDR1 is SSHAT, CDR2 FNYEAQ, per germline (reference sequence). CDR3 size: 17 residues. The CDR3 nucleotides read TGTGCTAGCAGCCCGCCCCTTATGGACAGGGGCAATTCACCCCTCCACTTT. As protein: CASSPPLMDRGNSPLHF.

The V gene is TRBV2, the J gene TRBJ1-6; D might be TRBD1 (6 bases). The germline gives CDR1 SNHLY, CDR2 FYNNEI. The germline V and J ends were trimmed by 1 base and 4 bases, with 8 bases remaining between them. The CDR3 spans 15 residues. In DNA form, the CDR3 reads TGTGCCAGCAGTGAAGAAGGGGGATATAATTCACCCCTCCACTTT. Its protein is CASSEEGGYNSPLHF. The full variable domain, completed using reference TRBV2 and TRBJ1-6, is EPEVTQTPSHQVTQMGQEVILRCVPISNHLYFYWYRQILGQKVEFLVSFYNNEISEKSEIFDDQFSVERPDGSNFTLKIRSTKLEDSAMYFCASSEEGGYNSPLHFGNGTRLTVT.

CDR3 protein: CASSLQGNTEAFF. CDR3 nucleotides: TGTGCCAGCAGCTTACAGGGGAACACTGAAGCTTTCTTT. V usage is TRBV5-4 and J usage is TRBJ1-1, with D possibly matching TRBD1 (6 bases). Trimming cost V 2 bases and J 1 base, with 6 bases left between them. The germline V gene encodes CDR1 SGHNT and CDR2 YYREEE (reference sequence). This CDR3 comprises 13 residues.

This clone was seen ten or more times. The rearrangement joins TRBV4-2 to TRBJ2-7; D ambiguous. CDR1 and CDR2 from the germline V gene are LGHNA and YNFKEQ. The V end lost 1 base, the J end lost 0 bases, and 10 bases lay between the germline ends. CDR3 length: 15 amino acids. The CDR3 nucleotides read TGTGCCAGCAGCCAAGCCGTGGAGAGCTCCTACGAGCAGTACTTC. This codes for CASSQAVESSYEQYF.

This chain links TRBV6-4 with TRBJ2-1; 9 nucleotides line up with TRBD1. This CDR3 region has 16 residues. CDR1 is MRHNA and CDR2 is SNTAGT in the germline V gene. The J segment lost 3 bases and the V segment lost 10 bases, leaving 13 bases of the junction unmatched. CDR3 nucleotide sequence: TGTGCCAATCCCTGTTCACCGGGACAGGGCTACAATGAGCAGTTCTTC. Amino acid sequence: CANPCSPGQGYNEQFF.

The CDR3: CASSLRQSGLNEKLFF. Here the CDR3 DNA reads TGTGCCAGCAGCTTGAGACAGTCCGGACTTAATGAAAAACTGTTTTTT. The chain recombines TRBV5-4 with TRBJ1-4, with D perhaps TRBD1 (5 bases). The V end lost 1 base, the J end lost 4 bases, and 14 bases lay between the germline ends. The CDR3 runs to 16 residues. Germline values: CDR1 SGHNT, CDR2 YYREEE (reference sequence). Drawing the rest from reference TRBV5-4 and TRBJ1-4, the complete variable domain is ETGVTQSPTHLIKTRGQQVTLRCSSQSGHNTVSWYQQALGQGPQFIFQYYREEENGRGNFPPRFSGLQFPNYSSELNVNALELDDSALYLCASSLRQSGLNEKLFFGSGTQLSVL.

This clone was seen a handful of times. The chain recombines TRBV3-1 (or the pseudogene TRBV3-2) with TRBJ2-2; 13 nucleotides agree with TRBD2. J gave up 5 bases and V 5 bases, and 5 bases lay outside the gene matches. Germline loops: CDR1 LGHDT, CDR2 YNNKEL (reference sequence). The CDR3 has 16 residues. The CDR3 loop is CASSARLAGGTGELFF. The CDR3 DNA reads TGTGCCAGCAGCGCCCGACTAGCGGGAGGTACCGGGGAGCTGTTTTTT.